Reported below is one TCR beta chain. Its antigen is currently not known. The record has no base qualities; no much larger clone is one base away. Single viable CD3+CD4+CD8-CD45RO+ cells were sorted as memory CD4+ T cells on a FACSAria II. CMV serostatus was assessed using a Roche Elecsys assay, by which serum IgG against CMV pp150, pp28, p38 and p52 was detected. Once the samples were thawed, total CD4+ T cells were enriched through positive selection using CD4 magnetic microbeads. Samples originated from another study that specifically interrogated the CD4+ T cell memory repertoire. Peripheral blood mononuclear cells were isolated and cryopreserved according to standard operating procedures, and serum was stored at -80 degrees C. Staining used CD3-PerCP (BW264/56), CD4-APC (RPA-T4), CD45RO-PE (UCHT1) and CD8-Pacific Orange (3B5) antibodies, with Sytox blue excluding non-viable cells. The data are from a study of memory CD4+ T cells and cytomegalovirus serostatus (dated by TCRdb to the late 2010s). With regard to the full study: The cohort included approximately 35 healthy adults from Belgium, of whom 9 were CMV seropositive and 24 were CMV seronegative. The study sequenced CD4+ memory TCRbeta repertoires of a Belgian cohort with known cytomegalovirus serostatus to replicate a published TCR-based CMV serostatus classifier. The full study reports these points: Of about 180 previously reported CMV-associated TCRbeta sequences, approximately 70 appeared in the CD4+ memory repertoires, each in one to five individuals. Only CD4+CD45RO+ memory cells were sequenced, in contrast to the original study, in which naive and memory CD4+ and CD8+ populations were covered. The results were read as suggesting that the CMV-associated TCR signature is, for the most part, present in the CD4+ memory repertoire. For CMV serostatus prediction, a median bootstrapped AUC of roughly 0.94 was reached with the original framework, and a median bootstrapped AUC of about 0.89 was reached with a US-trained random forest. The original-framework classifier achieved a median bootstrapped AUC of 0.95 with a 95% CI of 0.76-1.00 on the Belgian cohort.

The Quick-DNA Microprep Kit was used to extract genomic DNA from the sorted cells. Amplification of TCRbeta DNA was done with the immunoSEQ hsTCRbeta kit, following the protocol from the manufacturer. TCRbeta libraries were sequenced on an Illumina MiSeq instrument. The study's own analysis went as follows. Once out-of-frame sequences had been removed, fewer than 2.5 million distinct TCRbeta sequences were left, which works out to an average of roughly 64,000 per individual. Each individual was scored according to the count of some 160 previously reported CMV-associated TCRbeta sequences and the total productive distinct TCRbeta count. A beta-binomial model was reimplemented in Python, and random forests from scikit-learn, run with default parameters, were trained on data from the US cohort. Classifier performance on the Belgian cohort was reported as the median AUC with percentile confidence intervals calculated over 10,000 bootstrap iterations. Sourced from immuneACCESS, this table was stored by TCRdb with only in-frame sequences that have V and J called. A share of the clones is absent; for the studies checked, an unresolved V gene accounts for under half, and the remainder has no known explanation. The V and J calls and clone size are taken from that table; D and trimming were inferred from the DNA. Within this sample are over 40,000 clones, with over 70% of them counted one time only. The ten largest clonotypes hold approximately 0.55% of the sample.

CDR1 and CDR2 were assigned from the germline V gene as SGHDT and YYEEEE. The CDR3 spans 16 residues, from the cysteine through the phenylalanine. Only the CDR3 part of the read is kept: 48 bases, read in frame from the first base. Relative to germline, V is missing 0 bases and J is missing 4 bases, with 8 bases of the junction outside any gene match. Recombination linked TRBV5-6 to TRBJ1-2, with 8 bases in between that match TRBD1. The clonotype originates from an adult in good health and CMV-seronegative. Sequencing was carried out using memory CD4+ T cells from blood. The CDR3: CASSLVGTTGGYGYTF. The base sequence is TGTGCCAGCAGCTTGGTGGGGACAACAGGGGGCTATGGCTACACCTTC.